These 14 T cell receptor beta chains were sequenced from one sample in a study of blood T cell repertoires in COVID-19. Profiling relied on immunoSEQ multiplex PCR, and the TCRdb table lists in-frame clones only, not all of them. The repertoire consists of a few hundred thousand clones, with approximately 85% occurring once and the leading ten covering 9.5% to 12%. Sample: peripheral blood. Source of these receptors: a woman in her 70s with acute or convalescent COVID-19.

The chain couples TRBV5-1 to TRBJ1-1; 7 nucleotides agree with TRBD1. Germline CDR1 is SGHRS and CDR2 is YFSETQ. Trimming cost V 0 bases and J 1 base; bases outside gene matches: 3. There are 15 residues in the CDR3. Here the CDR3 reads CASSLADRRNTEAFF. The CDR3 nucleotides are TGCGCCAGCAGCTTGGCGGACAGGAGGAACACTGAAGCTTTCTTT.

The rearrangement links TRBV6-5 to TRBJ2-1; 11 bases match TRBD1. Per germline, CDR1 MNHEY and CDR2 SVGAGI. Trimming took 6 bases from V and 7 from J; bases not matched to a gene: 5. The CDR3 sequence is 14 residues long. The CDR3 region has the DNA TGTGCCAGCAGGGGGACAGGGGGTAGGAATGAGCAGTTCTTC. Protein: CASRGTGGRNEQFF.

The sample holds a few counts of this clone. J is TRBJ1-5 and V is TRBV28, with TRBD1 matching over 8 bases. In germline, CDR1 is MDHEN, CDR2 SYDVKM. Trimming at V came to 6 bases and at J to 5 bases, leaving 9 bases not matched to a gene. The CDR3 length is 15 residues. The CDR3 DNA is TGTGCCAGCAGCGGTACAGGGGGTGGAGATCAGCCCCAGCATTTT. Translating gives CASSGTGGGDQPQHF.

The V call is TRBV6-5, the J call TRBJ1-1; perhaps TRBD1 as D (6 bases). This CDR3 comprises 13 residues. V lost 10 bases and J lost 5, with 17 bases in between. CDR1 is MNHEY and CDR2 is SVGAGI in the germline V gene. CDR3 sequence reads: CAIQNRVNTEAFF. CDR3 bases: TGTGCCATACAGAACAGGGTTAATACTGAAGCTTTCTTT.

The chain is built from TRBV29-1 and TRBJ2-1, with 8 bases matching TRBD2. J was trimmed by 9 bases and V by 7 bases; bases with no gene match: 14. The CDR3 spans 14 residues. Germline assignment: CDR1 SQVTM and CDR2 ANQGSEA. CDR3 in DNA: TGCAGCGCCGCGACCGGGGGGGTAGCGGGTGAGCAGTTCTTC. Translated: CSAATGGVAGEQFF.

The rearrangement links TRBV12-3 or TRBV12-4 to TRBJ1-2; D might be TRBD1 (5 bases). Trimming cost V 4 bases and J 8 bases, with 14 bases left between them. This CDR3 contains 13 residues. CDR3 in DNA: TGTGCCAGCAGTTCCACCTATGGGGGGGGCTACACCTTC. It specifies CASSSTYGGGYTF.

This chain links TRBV30 with TRBJ1-1; 8 nucleotides align to TRBD1. The CDR3 loop spans 15 amino acids. The ends lost 3 bases at V and 2 bases at J; junction bases unmatched: 8. Germline V gene data show CDR1 as GTSNPN and CDR2 as SVGIG (reference sequence). The CDR3 is CAWSLGQGGNTEAFF. CDR3 in DNA: TGTGCCTGGAGCCTTGGACAGGGCGGAAACACTGAAGCTTTCTTT.

This chain joins TRBV2 and TRBJ2-7; TRBD2 agrees at 9 bases. The germline CDR1 and CDR2 sequences are SNHLY and FYNNEI. V dropped 8 bases and J dropped 9; count of bases not matched to a gene: 11. This CDR3 contains 13 residues. The CDR3 nucleotides are TGTGCCAGCGCGAGGGCTAGCGGGGTAGCGCAGTACTTC. This translates into CASARASGVAQYF.

The J gene is TRBJ1-1, the V gene TRBV7-3; no clear D. The CDR3 is 13 amino acids. The germline V gene encodes CDR1 SGHTA and CDR2 FQGTGA. Trimming stripped 5 bases from V and 4 bases from J, with 11 bases between. The CDR3 bases are TGTGCCAGCAGCGACCAGGCGAGCACTGAAGCTTTCTTT. Encoded protein: CASSDQASTEAFF.

A remark on this clone: Because it lacks the conserved phenylalanine or tryptophan at the end, this CDR3 is likely a read error. Because the CDR3's place on the DNA is in doubt, the DNA is left out and the CDR3 is given as listed by TCRdb. The V gene is TRBV6-1, the J gene TRBJ1-1. The CDR3 length is 11 residues, termini included. The V gene's germline CDR1 is MNHNS and CDR2 SASEGT. The CDR3 region is CASSDPRTTAL.

The V call is TRBV29-1, the J call TRBJ1-2, with D possibly being TRBD1 (5 bases). Per germline, CDR1 SQVTM and CDR2 ANQGSEA. The CDR3 runs to 11 residues. V lost 7 bases, J lost 4 bases, and 10 bases lay in between. The CDR3 bases are TGCAGCGCCGGGGGGGGCTATGGCTACACCTTC. Translation: CSAGGGYGYTF.

This chain links TRBV5-4 with TRBJ2-1; TRBD2 aligns across 11 bases. The V segment lost 4 bases and the J segment 7 bases; nucleotides outside the gene matches: 7. The CDR3 consists of 15 residues. Germline CDR1 is SGHNT and CDR2 is YYREEE (reference sequence). The CDR3 nucleotides read TGTGCCAGCAGCGGGACTAGCGGTGTCGGGAATGAGCAGTTCTTC. It yields the protein CASSGTSGVGNEQFF. The full variable domain, completed using reference TRBV5-4 and TRBJ2-1, is ETGVTQSPTHLIKTRGQQVTLRCSSQSGHNTVSWYQQALGQGPQFIFQYYREEENGRGNFPPRFSGLQFPNYSSELNVNALELDDSALYLCASSGTSGVGNEQFFGPGTRLTVL.

The chain has TRBV20-1 and TRBJ1-2, with a possible D match to TRBD1 (6 bases). CDR3 length equals 13 residues. Germline V gene lookup returns CDR1 DFQATT and CDR2 SNEGSKA (reference sequence). V shed 3 bases and J shed 8 bases, with 16 bases lying between them. The CDR3 DNA is TGCAGTGCTAGTCCCCGGGACACCTCAGGCTACACCTTC. It codes for CSASPRDTSGYTF.

This chain connects TRBV6-1 to TRBJ1-2; a possible D gene is TRBD1 (5 bases). The CDR3 is 14 amino acids. The V end lost 1 base, the J end lost 4 bases, and 10 bases lay between the germline ends. Per germline, CDR1 MNHNS and CDR2 SASEGT. CDR3 sequence reads: CASSEGGVRYGYTF. As DNA, the CDR3 is TGTGCCAGCAGTGAAGGGGGCGTACGCTATGGCTACACCTTC.